The 22 T cell receptor beta chains below were found in one sample sequenced in a study of CD4+ T cells in melanoma (dated by TCRdb to between 2021 and 2022). Library construction relied on the immunoSEQ multiplex PCR assay. Imported from immuneACCESS, the table was reduced by TCRdb to in-frame sequences with V and J called. These copies leave out some clones; in studies compared against another copy, an unresolved V gene accounts for under half, and the cause of the remainder is not known. The sample table holds roughly 150,000 clones, of which about nine tenths were seen once. The ten largest clones take up 1.5% to 1.9% of the sample. The receptors were gathered from a human donor with melanoma.

As for this clone: The same CDR3 also results from other DNA sequences found in this sample. This rearrangement joins TRBV5-1 to TRBJ2-5, with D possibly being TRBD1 (5 bases). Trimming left V 0 bases short and J 4 bases short, with 7 bases between. CDR1 is SGHRS, CDR2 YFSETQ, per germline. The CDR3 sequence is 13 residues long. The CDR3 region has the DNA TGCGCCAGCAGCTTGGCCCAGGGAGAGACCCAGTACTTC. Translation: CASSLAQGETQYF.

V is TRBV29-1 and J is TRBJ2-5; no clear D. The CDR3 totals 13 residues. In germline, CDR1 is SQVTM, CDR2 ANQGSEA. Between the trimmed V and J ends, which lost 5 bases and 0 bases, there was a span of 10 bases. The CDR3 region is CSVWATNQETQYF. In nucleotides, the CDR3 is TGCAGCGTTTGGGCCACTAACCAAGAGACCCAGTACTTC.

The chain links TRBV12-5 to TRBJ2-2; 9 bases align to TRBD2. V was clipped by 2 bases and J by 3 bases; unmatched bases: 7. Germline CDR1 is LGHNT and CDR2 is FRNRAP. CDR3 size: 17 residues. DNA of the CDR3: TGTGCTAGTGGTTTGAAAGCGGGGGGCCGGGACACCGGGGAGCTGTTTTTT. Its translation is CASGLKAGGRDTGELFF.

The rearrangement links TRBV11-3 to TRBJ2-1; unclear D gene. The V end lost 1 base, the J end lost 5 bases, and 6 bases lay between the germline ends. Germline CDR1 and CDR2: SGHNT and YENEEA. There are 13 residues in the CDR3. The CDR3 DNA is TGTGCCAGCAGCTTAGGTTCCAACAATGAGCAGTTCTTC. Protein: CASSLGSNNEQFF.

The V and J genes are TRBV6-5 and TRBJ1-5; D is ambiguous. This CDR3 has 14 residues. V lost 2 bases and J 5 bases, leaving 10 bases between the germline ends. Germline CDR1 MNHEY, CDR2 SVGAGI. CDR3 in DNA: TGTGCCAGCAGTTACAGCCATATTTATCAGCCCCAGCATTTT. Residues: CASSYSHIYQPQHF.

This clone was recorded only once. The chain recombines TRBV7-2 with TRBJ2-7; D is undetermined. The CDR3 is made up of 11 amino acids. CDR1 is SGHTA, CDR2 FQGNSA, per germline. The V gene lost 1 base and the J gene lost 7 bases, with 5 bases spanning the gap. DNA of the CDR3: TGTGCCAGCAGCTTAGAATGGGAGCAGTACTTC. Translated, it gives CASSLEWEQYF.

The chain links TRBV25-1 to TRBJ2-2, with 10 bases fitting TRBD1. V dropped 4 bases and J dropped 5; count of bases not matched to a gene: 10. CDR1 and CDR2 from the germline V gene are MGHDK and SYGVNS. This CDR3 spans 17 amino acids. CDR3 nucleotides: TGTGCCAGCAGTGGGGGGTTGGGACAGGGGACGACCGGGGAGCTGTTTTTT. The encoded protein is CASSGGLGQGTTGELFF.

This chain joins TRBV4-1 and TRBJ2-7, with 12 bases that match TRBD2. The V gene end was trimmed by 1 base and the J gene end by 1 base; junction bases not matched to a gene: 5. This CDR3 is built from 17 residues. Germline loops: CDR1 MGHRA, CDR2 YSYEKL. The CDR3 nucleotides are TGCGCCAGCAGCCAAGCCTTTACTAGCGGGGGGTCCTACGAGCAGTACTTC. This sequence encodes CASSQAFTSGGSYEQYF.

The V call is TRBV10-1, the J call TRBJ1-1; no definite D call. This CDR3 spans 13 amino acids. Per the germline V gene, CDR1 is WNHNN and CDR2 is SYGVQD (reference sequence). V lost 0 bases and J 10 bases, leaving 12 bases between the germline ends. The DNA of the CDR3 is TGCGCCAGCAGTGAGTCCTTGGGAATTGGAGCTTTCTTT. Translation: CASSESLGIGAFF.

The chain uses TRBV5-6 and TRBJ1-1, with D perhaps matching TRBD1 (6 bases). Germline values: CDR1 SGHDT, CDR2 YYEEEE. V lost 2 bases and J 5 bases, leaving 13 bases between the germline ends. This CDR3 comprises 14 residues. CDR3 protein: CASSFRGLGTEAFF. The DNA of the CDR3 is TGTGCCAGCAGCTTCAGGGGTTTGGGGACTGAAGCTTTCTTT.

This clone was seen only a few times. This sequence joins TRBV6-6 and TRBJ1-3; D uncertain. CDR1 MNHNY and CDR2 SVGAGI come from the germline V gene (reference sequence). The CDR3 has 13 amino acids. Trimming pared 0 bases from V and 3 bases from J, leaving 3 bases between. This CDR3 reads CASSYSSGNTIYF. The CDR3 DNA is TGTGCCAGCAGTTACTCGAGTGGAAACACCATATATTTT.

A single count supports this clone. J is TRBJ1-1 and V is TRBV7-3; D might be TRBD1 (6 bases). With 5 bases removed from V and 4 bases from J, the gap between germline ends came to 14 bases. CDR1 SGHTA and CDR2 FQGTGA come from the germline V gene. This CDR3 contains 14 residues. The CDR3 region is CASSDTRGGTEAFF. For the CDR3, the DNA is TGTGCCAGCAGCGACACCAGGGGTGGCACTGAAGCTTTCTTT.

The chain links TRBV19 to TRBJ1-1; D is undetermined. Trimming took off 2 bases at V and 4 bases at J, with 11 bases between the two ends. The CDR3 is 14 amino acids. Looked up from germline, CDR1 is LNHDA and CDR2 is SQIVND (reference sequence). The CDR3 region is CASSITGVGTEAFF. The CDR3 nucleotides are TGTGCCAGTAGTATAACGGGCGTCGGCACTGAAGCTTTCTTT. The full variable domain, with the rest looked up from reference TRBV19 and TRBJ1-1, is DGGITQSPKYLFRKEGQNVTLSCEQNLNHDAMYWYRQDPGQGLRLIYYSQIVNDFQKGDIAEGYSVSREKKESFPLTVTSAQKNPTAFYLCASSITGVGTEAFFGQGTRLTVV.

The V and J genes are TRBV27 and TRBJ2-3; TRBD2 aligns across 10 bases. V shed 4 bases and J 2 bases; nucleotides not matched to a gene: 3. Germline V gene lookup returns CDR1 MNHEY and CDR2 SMNVEV (reference sequence). The CDR3 extends over 15 amino acids. CDR3 loop: CASSYLAGVTDTQYF. The CDR3 DNA sequence: TGTGCCAGCAGTTACCTAGCGGGGGTCACAGATACGCAGTATTTT.

The chain combines TRBV2 with TRBJ2-3; the D gene is possibly TRBD2 (5 bases). Germline CDR1 and CDR2: SNHLY and FYNNEI. There are 14 residues in the CDR3. V lost 5 bases and J lost 2, with 11 bases in between. CDR3 bases: TGTGCCAGCAGTCCACTAGTGAACACAGATACGCAGTATTTT. Protein: CASSPLVNTDTQYF.

The chain combines TRBV5-4 with TRBJ1-1; 8 nucleotides match TRBD1. J lost 4 bases, V lost 4 bases, and 3 bases had no gene match. Per germline, CDR1 SGHNT and CDR2 YYREEE (reference sequence). CDR3 size: 13 residues. The CDR3 region has the DNA TGTGCCAGCAGCGCCAGGGGGCGCACTGAAGCTTTCTTT. Amino acids: CASSARGRTEAFF.

The genes are TRBV9 and TRBJ1-1; D may be TRBD1 (6 bases). The CDR3 is made up of 15 amino acids. With 5 bases removed from V and 0 bases from J, the gap between germline ends came to 14 bases. Germline V lookup: CDR1 SGDLS, CDR2 YYNGEE. The CDR3 here is CASRAQDRMNTEAFF. The DNA of the CDR3 is TGTGCCAGCAGAGCACAGGACAGAATGAACACTGAAGCTTTCTTT. The whole variable domain, remainder taken from reference TRBV9 and TRBJ1-1, is DSGVTQTPKHLITATGQRVTLRCSPRSGDLSVYWYQQSLDQGLQFLIQYYNGEERAKGNILERFSAQQFPDLHSELNLSSLELGDSALYFCASRAQDRMNTEAFFGQGTRLTVV.

This chain joins TRBV6-1 and TRBJ1-2; no firm D call. CDR1 is MNHNS and CDR2 is SASEGT in the germline V gene. The CDR3 is made up of 15 amino acids. Trimming took off 2 bases at V and 6 bases at J, with 16 bases between the two ends. In nucleotides, the CDR3 is TGTGCCAGCAGTGAACAACCTGGCGGGTCCGATGGCTACACCTTC. It specifies CASSEQPGGSDGYTF.

This chain joins TRBV5-6 and TRBJ2-5; 8 nucleotides line up with TRBD1. This CDR3 spans 16 amino acids. The trim removed 1 base at V and 5 bases at J, leaving 10 bases unmatched. Germline V gives CDR1 SGHDT, CDR2 YYEEEE. CDR3 amino acids: CASSLPLTGDWETQYF. CDR3 bases: TGTGCCAGCAGCTTGCCGTTGACAGGGGATTGGGAGACCCAGTACTTC.

On this clone itself: Sequence at one end of the junction differs from germline and may be a read error. The chain has TRBV7-8 and TRBJ2-5, with TRBD1 as a possible D gene (7 bases). CDR1 and CDR2 from the germline V gene are SGHVS and FQNEAQ. This CDR3 region has 13 residues. The CDR3 coding sequence is TGTGCCAGCAGCCCTACGGACAGGAAACGGGGGAACTTC. It yields the protein CASSPTDRKRGNF.

The chain links TRBV5-1 to TRBJ1-1; perhaps TRBD1 as D (5 bases). The germline CDR1 and CDR2 sequences are SGHRS and YFSETQ. V shed 4 bases and J shed 2 bases, with 15 bases lying between them. CDR3 length: 15 amino acids. In DNA, the CDR3 is TGCGCCAGCAGCGGGGGGTCGGGAGGAAACACTGAAGCTTTCTTT. It yields the protein CASSGGSGGNTEAFF.

The chain links TRBV4-1 to TRBJ2-2; 12 bases fit TRBD2. CDR3 size: 16 residues. Germline trimming cut 5 bases from V and 4 bases from J; bases unmatched to any gene: 5. Germline-derived CDR1 and CDR2 are MGHRA and YSYEKL. The CDR3 region is CASSSPSGGVTGELFF. CDR3 coding DNA: TGCGCCAGCAGCTCCCCTAGCGGGGGGGTCACCGGGGAGCTGTTTTTT.